This TCR beta chain was profiled in a study of beta chain features in type 1 diabetes. V was clipped by 1 base and J by 1 base, with 10 bases between them. CDR1 is SEHNR, CDR2 FQNEAQ, per germline (reference sequence). This CDR3 contains 15 residues. Investigators reverse transcribed all isolated RNA, so they sequenced expressed TCRB transcripts. Clones were sequenced by immunoSEQ multiplex PCR, and TCRdb holds only the in-frame ones, with some missing. The sample lists some 360,000 clones; 20% were seen once. This clone was observed a handful of times. Its target is not known. Overall study results and limits: TCRB repertoires of naive, central memory and Treg cells appeared more similar among patients than among healthy donors. Researchers cautioned that cDNA sequencing could over-represent cells with high TCR expression. Unsettled here was the matter of whether HLA type influences TCRB rearrangement.

This TCR was sampled from a young woman in good health. The V and J genes are TRBV7-9 and TRBJ1-1; no clear D gene. Material for sequencing was naive CD4+ T cells from blood. CDR3 in amino acids: CASSLGSGRNTEAFF. The CDR3 DNA is TGTGCCAGCAGCTTAGGGTCAGGCCGGAACACTGAAGCTTTCTTT.